The T cell receptor beta chain under discussion was sequenced for a study of shared clonotypes between healthy human individuals (dated by TCRdb to about 2020). For the wider study: A few men and a couple of women, aged 18 to 49 years, made up the cohort. Leukapheresis yielded between about 0.94 and 9 billion PBMCs per donor. To increase sequencing depth and limit assay-specific biases, TCR repertoire library preparation and sequencing were carried out by different laboratories using diverse techniques. For each donor, CD4 naive and CD4 memory were each given three plates, CD8 naive was given two plates, and CD8 memory was given one plate. The study deeply sequenced blood TCR repertoires of about 5 healthy adults to estimate repertoire size and the extent of clonotype sharing between individuals.

CD8 naive samples were obtained by positive selection for CCR7 among CD45RO-negative cells, yielding a CD45RA+CCR7+ population from which TemRA cells were excluded. The donors were healthy, HIV-negative adults who had no recently reported acute infections or vaccinations. Every donor was a Caucasian adult living in Nashville, Tennessee, USA. Blood was collected by leukapheresis, and PBMCs were isolated by Ficoll-Histopaque density gradient centrifugation and then cryopreserved in liquid nitrogen vapor phase. Analytical flow cytometry was used to check the purity and quantity of each magnetically sorted T cell population. Genomic DNA was isolated from each sorted fraction and quantified by UV absorbance on a Nanodrop 2000c. In its sample, this clone was seen once. Its recognized antigen is unknown. Qualities for individual bases were not recorded, and no much larger clone is one base off. Broad study findings and their caveats: Pairwise subsampling led to the expectation that sequencing depth would affect the degree of clonotype sharing among donors. Higher generation probabilities were observed for clonotypes shared by all four sorted-subset donors than for non-shared clonotypes. Naive subsets generally had larger estimated clonotype richness than memory subsets did. Incomplete sequencing was indicated by rarefaction of sorted-subset datasets, despite the large sequencing depth. The small number of donors limited the genetic and exposure-history diversity represented. About 5% of naive CD4, around 3.5% of naive CD8, around 2.3% of memory CD4, and 0.4% of memory CD8 clonotypes were shared across several donors. Sampling was restricted to blood, and TCR repertoires in tissues likely differ from the TCR repertoires found in blood.

Ends trimmed: V by 8 bases, J by 4 bases; bases unmatched to a gene: 9. According to the germline V gene, CDR1 reads MGHDK and CDR2 reads SYGVNS. Including the terminal cysteine and phenylalanine, the CDR3 comprises 15 residues. Only the CDR3 DNA is retained, 45 bases long and in frame from the first base. Using the deep immunoSEQ assay, multiplex PCR amplified TCR CDR3 regions from genomic DNA. Extracted genomic DNA from each cell subset was spread evenly across all wells of several immunoSEQ 96-well plates, with each plate serving as a replicate. For sorted subsets, each replicate PCR was loaded with roughly 200 ng genomic DNA, equivalent to 30,000 or so T cell genomes. The purified libraries were quantified using a Qubit 3.0 fluorometer, sized with a Bioanalyzer 2100, and then quantified again using the KAPA Library Quantification kit. Every immunoSEQ 96-well plate was sequenced on a separate single-read 150-cycle Illumina NextSeq 550 flow cell. Processing in the source paper ran as follows. Because only junctional sequences without quality scores were contained in the immunoSEQ output, filtering matching that applied to full-length reads could not be performed. To assign V/J genes and CDR3, sequences were annotated using PyIR, a Python wrapper for IgBLAST v1.9, with IMGT germline references. Reads with weak V/J assignments (E-value above 1e-6), missing CDR3, stop codons, out-of-frame junctions, or ambiguous translated residues were removed. V3J clonotypes were defined as sequences sharing an identical inferred V gene, J gene, and CDR3 amino acid sequence. Percentage overlap between repertoires was computed as shared unique clonotypes divided by the size of the smaller repertoire. Repertoire richness was assessed with RTK rarefaction, the Chao1 estimator, and Recon v2.1 estimates of unobserved clonotypes. Generation probabilities were computed with OLGA for all TCRbeta clonotypes obtained by the gDNA method from several donors. TCRdb holds this immuneACCESS table with in-frame rearrangements only. Some clones are missing; in checked studies, unresolved V genes explain under half, and the rest has no known cause. V and J calls and clone size follow that table, whereas D and trimming were derived from the DNA. Here the sample has 2 million to 2.5 million clones; 93% occur a single time. The ten largest make up approximately 1.7% of the sample.

The sequence was collected from a man aged 18 to 30 in good health. Some clones in this sample may be carry-over from other donors' samples. Sequencing was carried out using naive CD8+ T cells from PBMCs. The cell subset or site label on this specimen signifies: CD45RA+CCR7+. The chain was built from TRBV25-1 and TRBJ2-1; TRBD1 fits 9 bases in the junction. The DNA sequence is given as TGTGCCAGCGGGGGGGGGACAGGGTTTTACAATGAGCAGTTCTTC. Its protein is CASGGGTGFYNEQFF. Joined to the reference TRBV25-1 and TRBJ2-1 proteins, this CDR3 gives the full variable domain: EADIYQTPRYLVIGTGKKITLECSQTMGHDKMYWYQQDPGMELHLIHYSYGVNSTEKGDLSSESTVSRIRTEHFPLTLESARPSHTSQYLCASGGGTGFYNEQFFGPGTRLTVL.